This entry lists 21 T cell receptor beta chains sequenced from one sample in a study of blood T cell repertoires in COVID-19. Using immunoSEQ multiplex PCR, the repertoire was profiled, and TCRdb retains in-frame clones only, with some absent. This table has some 260,000 clones, 87% appearing once. Sequencing used PBMCs or T cells enriched from blood (not recorded which). The receptor source for this set is a woman aged 25-40 years with acute COVID-19.

The rearrangement uses TRBV5-1 and TRBJ2-5, with TRBD2 identical over 12 bases. The CDR3 sequence is 14 residues long. V trimming: 4 bases; J trimming: 5 bases; junction bases outside the gene matches: 3. Germline CDR1 reads SGHRS; CDR2 reads YFSETQ. CDR3: CASSLGTSGETQYF. In nucleotides, the CDR3 is TGCGCCAGCAGCCTGGGGACTAGCGGGGAGACCCAGTACTTC.

In DNA, the CDR3 is TGTGCCAGTAGTATAGGACGGGGGGCCCAAGAGACCCAGTACTTC. This encodes CASSIGRGAQETQYF. The chain uses TRBV19 and TRBJ2-5, with D possibly matching TRBD2 (7 bases). Germline V gene sequence: CDR1 LNHDA, CDR2 SQIVND (reference sequence). With 1 base removed from V and 1 base from J, the gap between germline ends came to 10 bases. The CDR3 extends over 15 amino acids.

J is TRBJ2-2 and V is TRBV11-2; D remains unclear. The CDR3 contains 14 residues. Germline CDR1 is SGHAT and CDR2 is FQNNGV. Trimming stripped 1 base from V and 3 bases from J, with 6 bases between. CDR3 nucleotide sequence: TGTGCCAGCAGCTTAGTGCTAGACACCGGGGAGCTGTTTTTT. Its translation is CASSLVLDTGELFF. Combining the CDR3 with reference TRBV11-2 and TRBJ2-2 gives the whole variable domain EAGVAQSPRYKIIEKRQSVAFWCNPISGHATLYWYQQILGQGPKLLIQFQNNGVVDDSQLPKDRFSAERLKGVDSTLKIQPAKLEDSAVYLCASSLVLDTGELFFGEGSRLTVL.

Only one count was recorded for this clone. The rearrangement uses TRBV7-8 and TRBJ1-4, with D possibly TRBD1 on 5 matching bases. The germline CDR1 and CDR2 sequences are SGHVS and FQNEAQ. The V end lost 1 base, the J end lost 5 bases, and 11 bases lay between the germline ends. The CDR3 extends over 15 amino acids. In nucleotides, the CDR3 is TGTGCCAGCAGCTTAGACTCAGGGTTCAATGAAAAACTGTTTTTT. Translation gives CASSLDSGFNEKLFF.

The genes are TRBV27 and TRBJ2-7; 7 bases agree with TRBD2. The CDR3 covers 15 residues. The junction had 7 bases not matched to a gene; V was cut back by 5 bases and J by 0 bases. The germline gives CDR1 MNHEY, CDR2 SMNVEV (reference sequence). The CDR3 is CASSPSGPGSYEQYF. In nucleotides, the CDR3 is TGTGCCAGCAGTCCTAGCGGTCCTGGCTCCTACGAGCAGTACTTC.

This CDR3 is CATSDLNGNTGELFF. The CDR3 DNA reads TGTGCCACCAGTGATTTGAACGGGAACACCGGGGAGCTGTTTTTT. This sequence joins TRBV24-1 and TRBJ2-2; D is ambiguous. The germline CDR1 and CDR2 sequences are KGHDR and SFDVKD. The germline V and J ends were trimmed by 0 bases and 1 base, with 5 bases remaining between them. The CDR3 is made up of 15 amino acids.

With regard to this clone: Different DNA sequences within this sample yield the same CDR3. The chain is built from TRBV7-9 and TRBJ1-4; D uncertain. The V gene's germline CDR1 is SEHNR and CDR2 FQNEAQ (reference sequence). The CDR3 extends over 14 amino acids. Trimming pared 5 bases from V and 0 bases from J, leaving 7 bases between. The chain's CDR3 is CASSPLATNEKLFF. Written as DNA, the CDR3 is TGTGCCAGCAGCCCCCTTGCAACTAATGAAAAACTGTTTTTT.

CDR3 sequence reads: CASSSRGQNTEAFF. The CDR3 DNA follows: TGTGCCAGCAGCTCTAGGGGACAGAACACTGAAGCTTTCTTT. V and J are TRBV9 and TRBJ1-1, with D possibly being TRBD1 (6 bases). Germline CDR1 is SGDLS and CDR2 is YYNGEE. The CDR3 loop spans 14 amino acids. The germline V and J ends were trimmed by 4 bases and 1 base, with 11 bases remaining between them. The full variable domain, its missing parts supplied by reference TRBV9 and TRBJ1-1, is DSGVTQTPKHLITATGQRVTLRCSPRSGDLSVYWYQQSLDQGLQFLIQYYNGEERAKGNILERFSAQQFPDLHSELNLSSLELGDSALYFCASSSRGQNTEAFFGQGTRLTVV.

The chain joins TRBV6-6 to TRBJ1-3; possibly TRBD1 for D (5 bases). The V gene's germline CDR1 is MNHNY and CDR2 SVGAGI (reference sequence). Trimming removed 6 bases from V and 4 bases from J, with 13 bases in between. The CDR3 runs to 14 residues. The CDR3: CASSHGGSGNTIYF. CDR3 sequence (DNA): TGTGCCAGCAGCCACGGGGGAAGCGGAAACACCATATATTTT.

This rearrangement joins TRBV19 to TRBJ2-7; 11 nucleotides line up with TRBD1. After removal of 0 bases from V and 3 bases from J, the junction contained 7 bases not matched to a gene. The CDR3 is 17 residues long. Per germline, CDR1 LNHDA and CDR2 SQIVND (reference sequence). CDR3 DNA sequence: TGTGCCAGTAGTATAGAAAACCCGGGACAGGGGGTCTACGAGCAGTACTTC. This sequence encodes CASSIENPGQGVYEQYF. The complete variable domain, with remaining parts taken from reference TRBV19 and TRBJ2-7, reads DGGITQSPKYLFRKEGQNVTLSCEQNLNHDAMYWYRQDPGQGLRLIYYSQIVNDFQKGDIAEGYSVSREKKESFPLTVTSAQKNPTAFYLCASSIENPGQGVYEQYFGPGTRLTVT.

V gene TRBV9 combines with J gene TRBJ1-2, with a possible D match to TRBD1 (6 bases). In germline, CDR1 is SGDLS, CDR2 YYNGEE. The CDR3 covers 17 residues. Trimming took off 0 bases at V and 0 bases at J, with 15 bases between the two ends. The CDR3 DNA is TGTGCCAGCAGCGTAGGGGACACCATAATAACTAACTATGGCTACACCTTC. This codes for CASSVGDTIITNYGYTF.

The chain recombines TRBV19 with TRBJ2-3; 7 bases are shared with TRBD1. The germline V gene has CDR1 LNHDA and CDR2 SQIVND (reference sequence). The CDR3 runs to 14 residues. V was clipped by 4 bases and J by 2 bases; unmatched bases: 3. The CDR3 loop reads CASSKGTATDTQYF. CDR3 DNA: TGTGCCAGTAGTAAGGGGACAGCCACAGATACGCAGTATTTT.

This chain connects TRBV2 to TRBJ2-7; 7 bases are a match to TRBD1. The CDR3 length is 11 residues. In germline, CDR1 is SNHLY, CDR2 FYNNEI. V shed 7 bases, J shed 5 bases, and the junction held 2 bases outside the gene matches. The DNA for the CDR3 is TGTGCCAGCAAAACAGGGGACGAGCAGTACTTC. Translating gives CASKTGDEQYF.

This clone was counted between two and nine times. The chain uses TRBV15 and TRBJ1-5; 10 bases fit TRBD1. The CDR3 has 14 residues. CDR1 is LNHNV, CDR2 YYDKDF, per germline (reference sequence). V shed 3 bases and J 7 bases; nucleotides not matched to a gene: 3. The CDR3 bases are TGTGCCACCAGCAGCGGACAGGGGGAACAGCCCCAGCATTTT. It is translated as CATSSGQGEQPQHF.

The chain employs TRBV9 and TRBJ1-2, with D perhaps matching TRBD1 (5 bases). The germline V and J ends were trimmed by 0 bases and 6 bases, with 21 bases remaining between them. The germline CDR1 and CDR2 sequences are SGDLS and YYNGEE. The CDR3 length is 17 residues. CDR3 residues: CASSVVSQGNAIDGYTF. The CDR3 DNA follows: TGTGCCAGCAGCGTAGTCTCTCAGGGTAATGCGATCGATGGCTACACCTTC.

The rearrangement uses TRBV27 and TRBJ2-3; weak D call: TRBD2 (6 bases). This CDR3 comprises 13 residues. Trimming shortened V by 4 bases and J by 6 bases, and 11 bases separated the two germline ends. CDR1 and CDR2 from the germline V gene are MNHEY and SMNVEV (reference sequence). This CDR3 reads CASSSTSWDTQYF. CDR3 DNA sequence: TGTGCCAGCAGTTCAACTAGCTGGGATACGCAGTATTTT.

The chain couples TRBV11-1 to TRBJ2-7; D may be TRBD1 (7 bases). The CDR3 extends over 15 amino acids. The germline V gene encodes CDR1 SGHAT and CDR2 FQDESV (reference sequence). Trimming took 3 bases from V and 3 from J, leaving 15 bases between them. In nucleotides, the CDR3 is TGTGCCAGCAGCTTCGCGCGGGACAGACTCTACGAGCAGTACTTC. Residues: CASSFARDRLYEQYF.

The chain employs TRBV27 and TRBJ2-3; 16 bases align to TRBD2. V was clipped by 9 bases and J by 4 bases; unmatched bases: 16. The CDR3 spans 19 residues. Per germline, CDR1 MNHEY and CDR2 SMNVEV (reference sequence). CDR3 DNA: TGTGCCAGGAACCCCATCCCGGGACTAGCGGGGGGGAGGTCAGATACGCAGTATTTT. Translation gives CARNPIPGLAGGRSDTQYF.

This clone has only one observation. The chain recombines TRBV7-9 with TRBJ1-1; TRBD1 is a possible D gene (6 bases). This CDR3 is built from 15 residues. Germline loops: CDR1 SEHNR, CDR2 FQNEAQ (reference sequence). Deletions cut 5 bases from V and 6 bases from J, with 19 bases between. The CDR3 is CASSRSPGGKAEAFF. DNA of the CDR3: TGTGCCAGCAGCCGATCTCCGGGGGGCAAAGCTGAAGCTTTCTTT.

This rearrangement joins TRBV30 to TRBJ1-2; the match to TRBD1 covers 9 bases. This CDR3 has 12 amino acids. V lost 8 bases and J lost 5; bases outside the gene matches: 6. The germline gives CDR1 GTSNPN, CDR2 SVGIG (reference sequence). The CDR3: CAVPGQGYGYTF. CDR3 sequence (DNA): TGTGCCGTCCCAGGACAGGGGTATGGCTACACCTTC.

The chain is built from TRBV7-8 and TRBJ1-5, with unresolved D. The CDR3 has 16 residues. Germline V gene sequence: CDR1 SGHVS, CDR2 FQNEAQ. V was pared by 0 bases and J by 1 base, with 10 bases between. CDR3 in DNA: TGTGCCAGCAGCTTAGCTTGGCAGAAGAGCAATCAGCCCCAGCATTTT. Encoded protein: CASSLAWQKSNQPQHF.